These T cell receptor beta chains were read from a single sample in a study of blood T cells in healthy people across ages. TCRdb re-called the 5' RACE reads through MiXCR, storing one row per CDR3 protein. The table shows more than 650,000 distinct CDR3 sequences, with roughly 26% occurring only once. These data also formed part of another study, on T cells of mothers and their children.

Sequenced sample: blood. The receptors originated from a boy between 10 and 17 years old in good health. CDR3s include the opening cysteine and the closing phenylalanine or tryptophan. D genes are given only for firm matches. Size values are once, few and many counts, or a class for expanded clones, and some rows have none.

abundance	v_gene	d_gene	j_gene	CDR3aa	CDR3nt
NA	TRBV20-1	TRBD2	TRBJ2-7	CSARRVAGDPATYEQYF	TGCAGTGCTAGACGAGTAGCGGGAGATCCGGCTACCTACGAGCAGTACTTC
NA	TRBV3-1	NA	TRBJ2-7	CASRVGTLQGRQYF	TGTGCCAGCAGGGTCGGGACCCTTCAAGGTCGGCAGTACTTC
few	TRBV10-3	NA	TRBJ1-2	CAISEPDMVRDTF	TGTGCCATCAGTGAGCCCGATATGGTACGAGACACCTTC
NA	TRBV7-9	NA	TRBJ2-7	CASSYPHGGYEQYF	TGTGCCAGCAGCTACCCGCACGGGGGATACGAGCAGTACTTC
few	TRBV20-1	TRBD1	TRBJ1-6	CSAGTGGSPLHF	TGCAGTGCTGGGACAGGGGGTTCACCCCTCCACTTT
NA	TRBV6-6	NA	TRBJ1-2	CASSYPITGLGNGYTF	TGTGCCAGCAGTTACCCGATTACAGGATTGGGAAATGGCTACACCTTC
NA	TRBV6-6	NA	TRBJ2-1	CASSWRTASSYNEQFF	TGTGCCAGCAGTTGGAGGACAGCCTCTTCCTACAATGAGCAGTTCTTC
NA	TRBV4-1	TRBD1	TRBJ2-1	CASSLLGQGDYNEQFF	TGCGCCAGCAGCCTCCTCGGGCAGGGGGACTACAATGAGCAGTTCTTC
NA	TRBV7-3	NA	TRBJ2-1	CASSPQGLGEQFF	TGTGCCAGCAGCCCCCAGGGCCTCGGGGAGCAGTTCTTC
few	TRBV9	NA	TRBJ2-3	CASSVATYPTDTQYF	TGTGCCAGCAGCGTAGCTACATACCCCACAGATACGCAGTATTTT
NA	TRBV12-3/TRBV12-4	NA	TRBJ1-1	CASSARGRVGNTEAFF	TGTGCCAGCAGTGCGAGGGGTAGGGTTGGGAACACTGAAGCTTTCTTT
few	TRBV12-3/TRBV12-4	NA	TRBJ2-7	CASSPRTTFSYEQYF	TGTGCCAGCAGTCCGAGGACAACCTTCTCCTACGAGCAGTACTTC
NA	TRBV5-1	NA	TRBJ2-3	CASSPMQGPPDTQYF	TGCGCCAGCAGCCCGATGCAGGGCCCCCCAGATACGCAGTATTTT
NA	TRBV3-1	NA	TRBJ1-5	CASSPSNGRRNQPQHF	TGTGCCAGCAGCCCTTCTAATGGGAGACGCAATCAGCCCCAGCATTTT
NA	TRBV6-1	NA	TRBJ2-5	CASSANVAGRETQYF	TGTGCCAGCAGTGCGAACGTCGCGGGGAGAGAGACCCAGTACTTC
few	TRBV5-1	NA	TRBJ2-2	CASSLQVAANTGELFF	TGCGCCAGCAGCTTGCAGGTAGCGGCGAACACCGGGGAGCTGTTTTTT
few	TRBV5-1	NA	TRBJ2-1	CASSTRVSNEQFF	TGCGCCAGCAGCACCAGGGTTTCCAATGAGCAGTTCTTC
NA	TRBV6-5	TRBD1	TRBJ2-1	CASSFRDRDNNEQFF	TGTGCCAGCAGCTTCCGGGACAGGGATAACAATGAGCAGTTCTTC
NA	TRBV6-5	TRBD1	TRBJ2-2	CASSYSETGGTGELFF	TGTGCCAGCAGTTACTCGGAGACAGGGGGTACCGGGGAGCTGTTTTTT
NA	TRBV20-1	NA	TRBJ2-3	CSAKEDGGKGDTQYF	TGCAGTGCAAAGGAAGATGGCGGGAAGGGAGATACGCAGTATTTT
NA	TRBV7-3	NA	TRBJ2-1	CASSFGVEQFF	TGTGCCAGCAGCTTCGGCGTAGAGCAGTTCTTC
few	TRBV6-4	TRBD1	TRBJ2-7	CASSDPGGQGAYEQYF	TGTGCCAGCAGTGACCCTGGGGGACAGGGGGCCTACGAGCAGTACTTC
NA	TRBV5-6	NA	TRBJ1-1	CASSLDTLNTEAFF	TGTGCCAGCAGCTTAGACACACTGAACACTGAAGCTTTCTTT
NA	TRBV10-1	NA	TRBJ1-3	CASRRGGLAGNTIYF	TGCGCCAGCCGGAGGGGGGGGCTCGCGGGAAACACCATATATTTT
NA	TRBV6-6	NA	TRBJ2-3	CASTRGGPNTDTQYF	TGTGCCAGCACCAGGGGGGGCCCTAACACAGATACGCAGTATTTT
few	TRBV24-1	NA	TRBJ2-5	CATSDPVEETQYF	TGTGCCACCAGTGACCCGGTGGAGGAGACCCAGTACTTC
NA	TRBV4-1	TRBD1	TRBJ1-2	CASSHPEGQATYGYTF	TGCGCCAGCAGCCACCCCGAAGGACAGGCGACCTATGGCTACACCTTC
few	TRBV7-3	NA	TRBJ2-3	CASSLKGGGRSPSTDTRYF	TGTGCCAGCAGCTTGAAGGGGGGAGGGCGGAGCCCTAGCACAGATACGCGGTATTTT
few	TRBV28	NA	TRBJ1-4	CASTPRGRANEKLFF	TGTGCCAGCACCCCTAGAGGGCGGGCTAATGAAAAACTGTTTTTT
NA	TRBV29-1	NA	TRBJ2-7	CSVDNAGNPYEQYF	TGCAGCGTTGATAATGCAGGGAATCCCTACGAGCAGTACTTC
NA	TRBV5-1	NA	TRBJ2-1	CASRHRAPYNEQFF	TGCGCCAGCAGACACCGAGCTCCCTACAATGAGCAGTTCTTC
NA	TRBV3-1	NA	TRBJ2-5	CASSQAAAGTQYF	TGTGCCAGCAGCCAAGCTGCCGCTGGGACCCAGTACTTC
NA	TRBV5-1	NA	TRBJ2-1	CASSPATASNEQFF	TGCGCCAGCAGCCCGGCGACAGCTAGTAATGAGCAGTTCTTC
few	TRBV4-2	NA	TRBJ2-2	CASSQGGRATGELFF	TGTGCCAGCAGCCAAGGCGGCCGTGCCACCGGGGAGCTGTTTTTT
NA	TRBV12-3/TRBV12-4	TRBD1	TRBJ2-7	CASRQRGTGGDEQYF	TGTGCCAGCAGACAGAGGGGGACAGGGGGCGACGAGCAGTACTTC
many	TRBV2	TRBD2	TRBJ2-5	CASNGLAGVEETQYF	TGTGCCAGCAACGGACTAGCGGGGGTGGAAGAGACCCAGTACTTC
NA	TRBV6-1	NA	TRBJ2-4	CASSPTPGILAKNIQYF	TGTGCCAGCAGCCCTACGCCAGGGATCCTAGCCAAAAACATTCAGTACTTC
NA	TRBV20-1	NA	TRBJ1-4	CGARDGQGSEKLFF	TGCGGTGCTAGAGATGGTCAGGGAAGCGAAAAACTGTTTTTT
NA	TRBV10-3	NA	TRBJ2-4	CAISEPGRNIQYF	TGTGCCATCAGTGAGCCGGGGAGGAACATTCAGTACTTC
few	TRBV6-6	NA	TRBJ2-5	CASSSPGSIRETQYF	TGTGCCAGTAGTTCCCCGGGGTCCATTAGAGAGACCCAGTACTTC
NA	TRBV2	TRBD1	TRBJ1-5	CASRIYTGGAVQPQHF	TGTGCCAGCAGAATCTACACAGGGGGGGCCGTTCAGCCCCAGCATTTT
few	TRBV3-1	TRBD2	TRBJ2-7	CASSQYPPGLAGASYEQYF	TGTGCCAGCAGCCAGTACCCTCCGGGACTAGCGGGGGCCTCCTACGAGCAGTACTTC
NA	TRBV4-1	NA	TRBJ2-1	CASSQRLAPYNEQFF	TGCGCCAGCAGCCAACGGCTAGCACCCTACAATGAGCAGTTCTTC
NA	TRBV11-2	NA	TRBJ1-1	CASSLGRRAEAFF	TGTGCCAGCAGCTTAGGGCGGAGGGCTGAAGCTTTCTTT
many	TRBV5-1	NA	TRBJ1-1	CASSLQGNTEAFF	TGTGCCAGCAGTTTACAGGGGAACACTGAAGCTTTCTTT
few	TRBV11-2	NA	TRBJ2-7	CASSLGGSHEQYF	TGTGCCAGCAGCTTAGGGGGATCCCACGAGCAGTACTTC
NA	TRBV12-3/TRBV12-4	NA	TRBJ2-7	CASSYMAASYEQYF	TGTGCCAGCAGTTACATGGCCGCCAGCTACGAGCAGTACTTC
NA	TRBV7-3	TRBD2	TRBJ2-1	CASSLNLAGDYNEQFF	TGTGCCAGCAGCTTAAACCTAGCGGGGGATTACAATGAGCAGTTCTTC
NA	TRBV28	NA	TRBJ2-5	CASSTGRQETQYF	TGTGCCAGCAGTACGGGCCGTCAAGAGACCCAGTACTTC
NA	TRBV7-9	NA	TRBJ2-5	CASRYAGLETQYF	TGTGCCAGCAGATACGCGGGGCTAGAGACCCAGTACTTC
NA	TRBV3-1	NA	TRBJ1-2	CASSSGPTINYGYTF	TGTGCCAGCAGTTCTGGACCGACGATAAACTATGGCTACACCTTC
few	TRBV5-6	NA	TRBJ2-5	CASSLPPAGRETQYF	TGTGCCAGCAGCCTACCCCCCGCGGGGAGGGAGACCCAGTACTTC
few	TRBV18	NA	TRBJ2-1	CASSPDSQNEQFF	TGTGCCAGCTCACCGGACAGTCAGAATGAGCAGTTCTTC
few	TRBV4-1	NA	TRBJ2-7	CASSQDPGEGEQYF	TGCGCCAGCAGCCAAGACCCAGGGGAAGGCGAGCAGTACTTC
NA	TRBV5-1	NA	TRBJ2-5	CASSPDPRDETQYF	TGCGCCAGCAGCCCTGACCCTCGAGACGAGACCCAGTACTTC
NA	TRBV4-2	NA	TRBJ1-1	CASSQESSGIGYHTEAFF	TGTGCCAGCAGCCAAGAATCCTCGGGAATTGGTTACCACACTGAAGCTTTCTTT
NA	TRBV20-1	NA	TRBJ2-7	CSAIPGRDYEQYF	TGCAGTGCTATCCCTGGCAGGGACTACGAGCAGTACTTC
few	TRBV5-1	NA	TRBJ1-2	CASSLGPSTNYGYTF	TGCGCCAGCAGCTTGGGACCCAGTACTAACTATGGCTACACCTTC
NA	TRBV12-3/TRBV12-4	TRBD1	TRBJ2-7	CASSSWDRVYEQYF	TGTGCCAGCTCCTCCTGGGACAGGGTCTACGAGCAGTACTTC